This T cell receptor beta chain stems from a study of metastatic and nonmetastatic thyroid tumors. As processed by the authors: A classifier of distant metastasis in papillary thyroid cancer was built from CDR3 differences (across clinicopathological groups). TCRdb re-clonotyped the PCR reads via MiXCR. The V and J calls shown here were made by TCRdb, not taken from the authors' results. The sample gives around 10,000 clones, approximately 12% of which show up once; about 12% is in the top ten. Prior to thyroid surgery, none of the patients had received any treatment. This clone was seen repeatedly, ten times or more. This clonotype was obtained from a female donor with papillary thyroid cancer or a benign thyroid nodule (not recorded which). Some clones in this sample may be carry-over from other donors' samples. The sequenced material came from blood.

As DNA, the CDR3 is TGTGCCAGCAGCTTTTTGGCCCAAGGAACAGATACGCAGTATTTT. This encodes CASSFLAQGTDTQYF. The V and J genes are TRBV7-3 and TRBJ2-3; D gene ambiguous. V lost 3 bases, J lost 3 bases, and 13 bases lay in between. This CDR3 comprises 15 residues. In germline, CDR1 is SGHTA, CDR2 FQGTGA.